One and the same sample provided the 15 T cell receptor beta chains below, sequenced in a study of blood T cell repertoires in COVID-19. The method was immunoSEQ multiplex PCR; TCRdb's version includes in-frame clones alone and lacks a portion of them. This table has approximately 300,000 clones, about 85% appearing once. Sequenced sample: PBMCs or T cells enriched from blood (not recorded which). All receptors derive from a woman between 25 and 40 years old who had been exposed to COVID-19.

The J gene is TRBJ1-2, the V gene TRBV19; 11 bases map to TRBD1. With V trimmed by 5 bases and J by 3 bases, 5 bases remained unmatched. Germline values: CDR1 LNHDA, CDR2 SQIVND (reference sequence). The CDR3 extends over 15 amino acids. CDR3 bases: TGTGCCAGTAGTCCATGGACAGGGGGCCACTATGGCTACACCTTC. This gives the protein CASSPWTGGHYGYTF.

The chain recombines TRBV11-3 with TRBJ2-3; D uncertain. Germline V CDR1 and CDR2: SGHNT, YENEEA. The CDR3 is made up of 14 amino acids. Trimming left V 1 base short and J 0 bases short, with 5 bases between. The CDR3 DNA is TGTGCCAGCAGCTTAGGTTCTAGCACAGATACGCAGTATTTT. It translates to CASSLGSSTDTQYF.

The chain has TRBV6-2 or TRBV6-3 and TRBJ2-7; no clear D gene. The V and J ends lost 10 bases and 3 bases respectively, with 19 bases between them. The CDR3 loop spans 14 amino acids. Germline loops: CDR1 MNHEY, CDR2 SVGEGT. The CDR3: CATSSRGLNYEQYF. The CDR3 region has the DNA TGTGCCACCAGCAGTAGAGGATTAAACTACGAGCAGTACTTC.

This clone was detected only once. The chain links TRBV9 to TRBJ2-7; TRBD1 matches at 9 bases. The junction had 7 bases not matched to a gene; V was cut back by 3 bases and J by 3 bases. The germline CDR1 and CDR2 sequences are SGDLS and YYNGEE. The CDR3 runs 15 residues. For the CDR3, the DNA is TGTGCCAGCAGCGCTGGGACAGGGTTTAACTACGAGCAGTACTTC. Translated, it gives CASSAGTGFNYEQYF.

In nucleotides, the CDR3 is TGTGCCAGCAGTGAAGAGGGCGGGGATCTCTACAATGAGCAGTTCTTC. This sequence encodes CASSEEGGDLYNEQFF. The chain combines TRBV6-1 with TRBJ2-1, with TRBD2 as a possible D gene (6 bases). The CDR3 length is 16 residues. Germline loops: CDR1 MNHNS, CDR2 SASEGT. Trimming took off 1 base at V and 3 bases at J, with 13 bases between the two ends.

The J gene is TRBJ1-2, the V gene TRBV5-1; D possibly corresponds to TRBD1 (5 bases). V lost 0 bases and J lost 7, with 16 bases in between. CDR1 and CDR2 from the germline V gene are SGHRS and YFSETQ. The CDR3 totals 15 residues. CDR3 sequence (DNA): TGCGCCAGCAGCTTGGCCGTAGGGGAATGGGCTGGCTACACCTTC. It encodes CASSLAVGEWAGYTF.

CDR3 protein: CASSGGAYNEQFF. The CDR3 nucleotides read TGTGCCAGCTCTGGGGGGGCATACAATGAGCAGTTCTTC. This chain connects TRBV11-2 to TRBJ2-1; weak D call: TRBD2 (7 bases). Germline CDR1 is SGHAT and CDR2 is FQNNGV. The CDR3 has 13 amino acids. V was clipped by 8 bases and J by 4 bases, with 12 bases between them.

The chain links TRBV28 to TRBJ1-4; D may be TRBD1 (6 bases). V gave up 7 bases and J gave up 2 bases, with 14 bases separating them. CDR3 size: 15 residues. Germline V CDR1 and CDR2: MDHEN, SYDVKM. CDR3 nucleotides: TGTGCCAGCAACGCGGGGGGGGCGACTAATGAAAAACTGTTTTTT. Translating it yields CASNAGGATNEKLFF.

The genes are TRBV24-1 and TRBJ2-1; no firm D call. This CDR3 comprises 15 residues. V lost 5 bases to trimming and J lost 5 bases, with 15 bases between them. The germline CDR1 and CDR2 sequences are KGHDR and SFDVKD. Written as DNA, the CDR3 is TGTGCCACCAGTGTGGGCGCCTTCTATAACAATGAGCAGTTCTTC. It specifies CATSVGAFYNNEQFF.

This chain links TRBV11-2 with TRBJ2-1, with TRBD2 matching over 7 bases. V was pared by 3 bases and J by 1 base, with 6 bases of the junction left unmatched. CDR3 size: 16 residues. Germline V gene sequence: CDR1 SGHAT, CDR2 FQNNGV. The CDR3, as DNA: TGTGCCAGCAGCTTCCTCGCGGGAGCTTCCTACAATGAGCAGTTCTTC. This translates into CASSFLAGASYNEQFF.

The gene calls are TRBV28 and TRBJ2-1; the match to TRBD2 covers 11 bases. The length of the CDR3 is 14 residues. V gave up 6 bases and J gave up 4 bases; unmatched junction bases: 2. CDR1 and CDR2 from the germline V gene are MDHEN and SYDVKM. The CDR3 DNA is TGTGCCAGCAGGGGACTAGCGGCTTACAATGAGCAGTTCTTC. It yields the protein CASRGLAAYNEQFF.

This chain links TRBV30 with TRBJ1-1; weak D call: TRBD1 (5 bases). This CDR3 comprises 12 residues. V lost 2 bases and J lost 3, with 7 bases in between. CDR1 GTSNPN and CDR2 SVGIG come from the germline V gene (reference sequence). CDR3 sequence reads: CAWSKGDTEAFF. In DNA, the CDR3 is TGTGCCTGGAGTAAAGGGGACACTGAAGCTTTCTTT.

This chain joins TRBV10-2 and TRBJ2-1, with TRBD2 matching 8 bases. This CDR3 contains 14 residues. Germline V gene data show CDR1 as WSHSY and CDR2 as SAAADI. Trimming removed 8 bases from V and 3 bases from J; junction bases left unmatched: 6. The CDR3 loop is CASCERGFYNEQFF. The CDR3 DNA is TGCGCCAGCTGCGAGCGGGGGTTCTACAATGAGCAGTTCTTC.

The chain couples TRBV10-1 to TRBJ2-3; 8 bases agree with TRBD2. This CDR3 is built from 14 residues. Losses at the gene ends were 3 bases for V and 7 bases for J; bases not matched to a gene: 6. From germline, CDR1 is WNHNN and CDR2 SYGVQD (reference sequence). Here the CDR3 reads CASSDGGGLYTQYF. The CDR3 nucleotides read TGCGCCAGCAGTGATGGCGGGGGGTTATATACGCAGTATTTT.

CDR3 bases: TGTGCCAGCAGCCGAGGGACAGGGTGGGGAACTGAAGCTTTCTTT. Amino acids: CASSRGTGWGTEAFF. The chain couples TRBV7-8 to TRBJ1-1, with 9 bases fitting TRBD1. The germline V gene encodes CDR1 SGHVS and CDR2 FQNEAQ. This CDR3 contains 15 residues. V trimming: 5 bases; J trimming: 5 bases; junction bases outside the gene matches: 9.